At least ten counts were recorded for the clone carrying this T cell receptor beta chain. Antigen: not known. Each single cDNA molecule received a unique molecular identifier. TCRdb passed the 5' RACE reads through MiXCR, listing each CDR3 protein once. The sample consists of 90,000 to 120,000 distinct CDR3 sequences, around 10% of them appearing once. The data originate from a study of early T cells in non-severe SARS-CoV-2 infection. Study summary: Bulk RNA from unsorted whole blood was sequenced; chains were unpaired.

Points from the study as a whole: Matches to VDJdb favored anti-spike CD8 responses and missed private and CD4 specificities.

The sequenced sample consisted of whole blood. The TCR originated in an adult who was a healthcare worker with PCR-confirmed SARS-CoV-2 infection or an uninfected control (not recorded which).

Here the CDR3 DNA reads TGTGCCAGCAGCCCGACCCGTAGCGCTCGTCAAGGCGAGCAGTACTTC. Amino acids: CASSPTRSARQGEQYF. J is TRBJ2-7 and V is TRBV12-3 or TRBV12-4; D possibly corresponds to TRBD2 (5 bases). The CDR3 is 16 residues long. V was cut by 6 bases and J by 6 bases, with 24 bases left in between.